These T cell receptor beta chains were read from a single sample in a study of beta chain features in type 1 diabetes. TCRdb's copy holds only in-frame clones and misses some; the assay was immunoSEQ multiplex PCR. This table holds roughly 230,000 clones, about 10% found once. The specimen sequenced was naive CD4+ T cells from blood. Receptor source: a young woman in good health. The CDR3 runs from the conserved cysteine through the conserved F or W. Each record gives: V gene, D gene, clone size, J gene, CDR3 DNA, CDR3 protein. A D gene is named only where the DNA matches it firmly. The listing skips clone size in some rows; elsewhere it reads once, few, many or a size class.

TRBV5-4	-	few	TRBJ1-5	TGTGCCAGCAGCTCGGACAAAACGGGTCAGCCCCAGCATTTT	CASSSDKTGQPQHF
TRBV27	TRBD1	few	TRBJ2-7	TGTGCCAGCAAAACCCTGGGACAGGGAAATTACGAGCAGTACTTC	CASKTLGQGNYEQYF
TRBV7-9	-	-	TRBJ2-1	TGTGCCAGCAGCTTGACAGTCAATGAGCAGTTCTTC	CASSLTVNEQFF
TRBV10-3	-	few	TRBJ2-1	TGTGCCACCGCTGGGAGTCCTACACACAATGAGCAGTTCTTC	CATAGSPTHNEQFF
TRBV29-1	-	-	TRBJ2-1	TGCAGCGCAATTAGCCTGGGAGGCTACAATGAGCAGTTCTTC	CSAISLGGYNEQFF
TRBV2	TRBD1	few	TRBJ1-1	TGTGCACTGGACAGGGAGAACACTGAAGCTTTCTTT	CALDRENTEAFF
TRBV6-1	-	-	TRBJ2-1	TGTGCCAGCAGGGAGACAGGTTCCAATGAGCAGTTCTTC	CASRETGSNEQFF
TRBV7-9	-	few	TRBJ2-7	TGTGCCAGCAGCTTAGGCGACTACGAGCAGTACTTC	CASSLGDYEQYF
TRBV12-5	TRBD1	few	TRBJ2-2	TGTGCTAGTGGACCGGGACAGGGAAGTTTCGGGGAGCTGTTTTTT	CASGPGQGSFGELFF
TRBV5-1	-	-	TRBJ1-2	TGCGCCAGCAGCTTGACGGGGGAGGAAGGCTACACCTTC	CASSLTGEEGYTF
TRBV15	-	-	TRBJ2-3	TGTGCCACCAGCAGAGGAGTAAAAGATACGCAGTATTTT	CATSRGVKDTQYF
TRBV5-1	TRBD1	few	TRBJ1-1	TGCGCCAGCAGCTTGCAGGGGGGAGACACTGAAGCTTTCTTT	CASSLQGGDTEAFF
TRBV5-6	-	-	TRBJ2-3	TGTGCCAGCAGCTCCCCAGGGGAAACGGAAGATACGCAGTATTTT	CASSSPGETEDTQYF
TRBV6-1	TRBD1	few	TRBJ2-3	TGTGCCAGCAGTGAAGCTCAGACAGGGATCTTCACAGATACGCAGTATTTT	CASSEAQTGIFTDTQYF
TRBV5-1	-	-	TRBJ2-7	TGCGCCAGCAGCTTGGGGGGCAGGGACTACGAGCAGTACTTC	CASSLGGRDYEQYF
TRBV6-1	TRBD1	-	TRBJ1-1	TGTGCCAGCAGCTGGACAGGGAACACTGAAGCTTTCTTT	CASSWTGNTEAFF
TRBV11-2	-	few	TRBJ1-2	TGTGCCAGCAGCCCGAGACTTTATGGCTACACCTTC	CASSPRLYGYTF
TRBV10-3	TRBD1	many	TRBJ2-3	TGTGCCATCAGGAGGGGGTTACAGGGGGCATCGACAGATACGCAGTATTTT	CAIRRGLQGASTDTQYF
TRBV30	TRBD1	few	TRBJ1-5	TGTGCCTGGAACGGTCAAGGGGGCGTCAATCAGCCCCAGCATTTT	CAWNGQGGVNQPQHF
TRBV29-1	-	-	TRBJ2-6	TGCAGCGTTGAATCGGGAGCCAACGTCCTGACTTTC	CSVESGANVLTF
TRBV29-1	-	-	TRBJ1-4	TGCAGCGTTGCTTTTGAAAAACTGTTTTTT	CSVAFEKLFF
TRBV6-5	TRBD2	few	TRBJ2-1	TGTGCCAGCAGTTACGGGGGGAGCGGGAGCTTGGATGAGCAGTTCTTC	CASSYGGSGSLDEQFF
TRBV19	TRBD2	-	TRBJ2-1	TGTGCCAGTAGTAGGTCCTCTAGCGGGGGGGCCTTTGAGCAGTTCTTC	CASSRSSSGGAFEQFF
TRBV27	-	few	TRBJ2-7	TGTGCCAGCAGTTTCAGCCCTAGTGCCTACGAGCAGTACTTC	CASSFSPSAYEQYF
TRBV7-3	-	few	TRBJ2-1	TGTGCCAGCAGCTCGCCCGGGGGTCCGACAGTCTACAATGAGCAGTTCTTC	CASSSPGGPTVYNEQFF
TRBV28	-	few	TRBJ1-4	TGTGCCAGCAGTTTAGTAGGGGTAACTAATGAAAAACTGTTTTTT	CASSLVGVTNEKLFF
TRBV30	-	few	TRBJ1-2	TGTGCCTGGAGTGTACTATCTAACTATGGCTACACCTTC	CAWSVLSNYGYTF
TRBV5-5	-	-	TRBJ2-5	TGTGCCAGCAGCCGCGAATCGGGAGAGACCCAGTACTTC	CASSRESGETQYF
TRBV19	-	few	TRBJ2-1	TGTGCCAGTAGTAGGGAGTCCAACAATGAGCAGTTCTTC	CASSRESNNEQFF
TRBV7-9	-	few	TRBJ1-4	TGTGCCAGCAGGGCCGGGCGGGCAACTAATGAAAAACTGTTTTTT	CASRAGRATNEKLFF
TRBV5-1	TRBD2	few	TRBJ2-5	TGCGCCAGCAGCTTGCTAGCGGGAGCGGAGACCCAGTACTTC	CASSLLAGAETQYF
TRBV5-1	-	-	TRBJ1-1	TGCGCCAGCAGGGTTCGGACGGGAAGGAAGAACACTGAAGCTTTCTTT	CASRVRTGRKNTEAFF
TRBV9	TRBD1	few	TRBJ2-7	TGTGCCAGCAGCGTAGAAGGGACAGATAACGAGCAGTACTTC	CASSVEGTDNEQYF
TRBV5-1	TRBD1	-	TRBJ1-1	TGCGCCAGCAGCTTGGAGCCGACAGGGAGGAGCACTGAAGCTTTCTTT	CASSLEPTGRSTEAFF
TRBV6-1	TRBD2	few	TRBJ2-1	TGTGCCAGCAGGCGCTCGGGGGGGCCCGGTGAGCAGTTCTTC	CASRRSGGPGEQFF
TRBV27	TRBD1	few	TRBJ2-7	TGTGCCAGCAGTTCCCACAGGGGCGAGCAGTACTTC	CASSSHRGEQYF
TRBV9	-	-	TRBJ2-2	TGTGCCAGCAGCGTAGGGACAGTCAACACCGGGGAGCTGTTTTTT	CASSVGTVNTGELFF
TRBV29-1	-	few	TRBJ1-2	TGCAGCGTTGATCAGTTTTCCTATGGCTACACCTTC	CSVDQFSYGYTF
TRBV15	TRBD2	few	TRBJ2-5	TGTGCCACCAGCACCGGGCTGCGGGGGCAAGAGACCCAGTACTTC	CATSTGLRGQETQYF
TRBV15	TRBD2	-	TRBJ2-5	TGTGCCACCAGCAGAAGTAGCGGGAGTATAGAGACCCAGTACTTC	CATSRSSGSIETQYF
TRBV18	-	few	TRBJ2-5	TGTGCCAGCTCACCACGGAGTACGGAGACCCAGTACTTC	CASSPRSTETQYF
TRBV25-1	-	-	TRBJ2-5	TGTGCCAGCAGTGAATTTCGGGGGCAAGAGACCCAGTACTTC	CASSEFRGQETQYF
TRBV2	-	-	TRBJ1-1	TGTGCCAGCAGACTAGTGCAGGACTTGTGGACTGAAGCTTTCTTT	CASRLVQDLWTEAFF
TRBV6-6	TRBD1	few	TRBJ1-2	TGTGCCAGCAGGTTCGACAGGGGGTCCGGCTACACCTTC	CASRFDRGSGYTF
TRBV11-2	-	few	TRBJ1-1	TGTGCCAGCAGCTTAGTCTCAGGGGATTCGAACTCTGAAGCTTTCTTT	CASSLVSGDSNSEAFF
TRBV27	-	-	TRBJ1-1	TGTGCCAGCAGTTTACAGGGGACACTGAACACTGAAGCTTTCTTT	CASSLQGTLNTEAFF
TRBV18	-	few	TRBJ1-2	TGTGCCAGCTCACCAGGGGCAGGGTCCGGGTCAGGCTATGGCTACACCTTC	CASSPGAGSGSGYGYTF
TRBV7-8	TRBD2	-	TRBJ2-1	TGTGCCAGCAGCTCCACCCTACTAGCGGGAGTAAGGTACAATGAGCAGTTCTTC	CASSSTLLAGVRYNEQFF
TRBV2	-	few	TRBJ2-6	TGTGCCAGCAGACCACCAGGGTACGGGGCCAACGTCCTGACTTTC	CASRPPGYGANVLTF
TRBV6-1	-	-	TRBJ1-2	TGTGCTCTGGGGGCCTATACAGGGAGCTATGGCTACACCTTC	CALGAYTGSYGYTF
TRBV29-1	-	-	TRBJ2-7	TGCAGCGCTATGACAGCATACGAGCAGTACTTC	CSAMTAYEQYF
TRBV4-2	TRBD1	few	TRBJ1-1	TGTGCCAGCAGCCAAGAGGACAGGAGAATGAACACTGAAGCTTTCTTT	CASSQEDRRMNTEAFF
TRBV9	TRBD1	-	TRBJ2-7	TGTGCCAGCAGCCCAAAGGGACAGGGGAGTTACGAGCAGTACTTC	CASSPKGQGSYEQYF
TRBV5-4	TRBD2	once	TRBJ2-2	TGTGCCAGCAGCATCCCGTTTGGCGGGAGGTCGCCGAACACCGGGGAGCTGTTTTTT	CASSIPFGGRSPNTGELFF